The entry below gives a single T cell receptor (beta chain) sequence along with its context. Germline V gene data show CDR1 as MDHEN and CDR2 as SYDVKM. Trimming took off 3 bases at V and 0 bases at J, with 8 bases between the two ends. The CDR3 has 15 amino acids. Original analysis: Amplification of reference gene primers was used by the study to estimate nucleated cell counts. Sequenced by immunoSEQ multiplex PCR; TCRdb stores in-frame clones only, minus some. The V and J calls and clone size were taken over from that table, and D and trimming were inferred from the DNA. This table holds under 250,000 clones, 65% to 90% found once. These data come from a study of blood T cell repertoires in COVID-19. Study-level background: The United States, Italy and Spain supplied acute and convalescent COVID-19 samples. The cDNA or gDNA used as material had been derived from T cells, B-cell-depleted T cells, or PBMCs.

This rearrangement joins TRBV28 to TRBJ2-2; D gene uncertain. This TCR derives from a man in his fifties or sixties with COVID-19, enrolled during active disease. Sequencing used peripheral blood. CDR3 in amino acids: CASSLSTTNTGELFF. As DNA, the CDR3 is TGTGCCAGCAGTTTGTCTACCACGAACACCGGGGAGCTGTTTTTT.